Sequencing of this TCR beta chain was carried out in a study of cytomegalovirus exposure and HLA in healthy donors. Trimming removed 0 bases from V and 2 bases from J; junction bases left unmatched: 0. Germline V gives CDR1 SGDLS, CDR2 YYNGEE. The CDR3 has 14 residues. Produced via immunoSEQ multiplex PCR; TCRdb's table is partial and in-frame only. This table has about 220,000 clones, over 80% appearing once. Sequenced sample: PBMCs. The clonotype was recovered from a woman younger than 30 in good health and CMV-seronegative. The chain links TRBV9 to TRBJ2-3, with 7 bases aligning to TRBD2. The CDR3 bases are TGTGCCAGCAGCGTAGGGGACTACACAGATACGCAGTATTTT. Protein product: CASSVGDYTDTQYF.